This is a list of T cell receptor beta chains from one sample in a study of cytomegalovirus exposure and HLA in healthy donors. Only in-frame clones appear in the TCRdb table, and some are missing; sequencing was by immunoSEQ multiplex PCR. The profile shows about 110,000 clones, approximately 58% of them singletons. Sequencing was performed on PBMCs. The receptors originated from a woman aged 30 to 39 in good health and CMV-seronegative. Each CDR3 is given with its conserved first and last residue. A D gene is named only where the DNA matches it firmly.

D: TRBD2; V: TRBV2; J: TRBJ2-5; CDR3: CASSDLAGETQYF
D: TRBD2; V: TRBV9; J: TRBJ2-7; CDR3: CASSVGPSGNYEQYF
D: NA; V: TRBV11-2; J: TRBJ1-5; CDR3: CASSLDRTPTNQPQHF
D: NA; V: TRBV30; J: TRBJ2-1; CDR3: CAWSVGALEQFF
D: TRBD1; V: TRBV28; J: TRBJ2-3; CDR3: CASSTGQGPDTQYF
D: NA; V: TRBV5-8; J: TRBJ2-1; CDR3: CASSLLIDRDWINEQFF
D: NA; V: TRBV13; J: TRBJ1-1; CDR3: CASGLRQLNTEAFF
D: NA; V: TRBV7-2; J: TRBJ2-2; CDR3: CASSLRRDTGELFF
D: NA; V: TRBV6-1; J: TRBJ1-1; CDR3: CASSPQLGSSEAFF
D: NA; V: TRBV11-2; J: TRBJ1-2; CDR3: CASSLERGPPGYGYTF
D: NA; V: TRBV25-1; J: TRBJ2-7; CDR3: CASSDRSSYEQYF
D: NA; V: TRBV4-1; J: NA; CDR3: CASSQIPGLTYEQYF
D: TRBD1; V: TRBV7-9; J: TRBJ2-7; CDR3: CASSYGQGSYEQYF
D: TRBD1; V: TRBV6-1; J: TRBJ1-2; CDR3: CASSADRGRYGYTF
D: NA; V: TRBV25-1; J: TRBJ2-5; CDR3: CASRGLGVGGETQYF
D: NA; V: TRBV28; J: TRBJ1-2; CDR3: CASGLRANYGYTF
D: TRBD2; V: TRBV2; J: TRBJ2-5; CDR3: CASSEGLAGGETQYF
D: TRBD2; V: TRBV30; J: TRBJ2-1; CDR3: CAFSGSSYNEQFF
D: NA; V: TRBV7-8; J: TRBJ1-1; CDR3: CASSRGGEAFF
D: TRBD2; V: TRBV7-3; J: TRBJ2-1; CDR3: CASSSGLAAYNEQFF
D: NA; V: TRBV10-3; J: TRBJ2-5; CDR3: CAISEPGYQETQYF
D: TRBD1; V: TRBV30; J: TRBJ1-2; CDR3: CAFDVDRADYGYTF
D: TRBD1; V: TRBV27; J: TRBJ2-1; CDR3: CASSLRDRGYNEQFF
D: NA; V: TRBV19; J: TRBJ2-1; CDR3: CASSIRGRGNYNEQFF
D: TRBD1; V: TRBV25-1; J: TRBJ2-5; CDR3: CASSGTGRYQETQYF
D: TRBD1; V: TRBV4-1; J: TRBJ1-6; CDR3: CASSQGGAPGQPQTLHF
D: TRBD1; V: TRBV25-1; J: TRBJ1-5; CDR3: CASSDTGDNNQPQHF
D: TRBD2; V: TRBV10-3; J: TRBJ2-2; CDR3: CAISPGGLAGGNIGELFF
D: TRBD1; V: TRBV13; J: TRBJ2-7; CDR3: CASSKTGLSSYEQYF
D: NA; V: TRBV2; J: TRBJ2-5; CDR3: CASSEETQYF
D: NA; V: TRBV19; J: TRBJ1-4; CDR3: CASSPQSGFLGEKLFF
D: NA; V: TRBV27; J: TRBJ2-7; CDR3: CASSTGVDYEQYF
D: NA; V: TRBV5-1; J: TRBJ1-2; CDR3: CASSLDGLYGYTF
D: TRBD1; V: TRBV6-6; J: TRBJ2-7; CDR3: CASSYPGTGVEQYF
D: TRBD1; V: TRBV28; J: TRBJ1-5; CDR3: CASSLRQGGNQPQHF
D: TRBD1; V: TRBV27; J: TRBJ1-2; CDR3: CASSSGQGIYGYTF
D: NA; V: TRBV27; J: TRBJ2-5; CDR3: CASSLEGQETQYF
D: NA; V: TRBV6-4; J: TRBJ1-5; CDR3: CASSDSAPSNQPQHF
D: TRBD2; V: TRBV5-6; J: TRBJ2-1; CDR3: CASSKGLAAEQFF
D: NA; V: TRBV5-4; J: TRBJ2-2; CDR3: CASSRRTGPHTGELFF
D: TRBD1; V: TRBV28; J: TRBJ2-3; CDR3: CASTRTGVATDTQYF
D: NA; V: TRBV15; J: TRBJ1-5; CDR3: CATSRVVRRGINQPQHF
D: NA; V: TRBV12-5; J: TRBJ2-1; CDR3: CASAQGDWEQFF
D: NA; V: TRBV6-6; J: TRBJ2-7; CDR3: CASSYANAASYEQYF
D: TRBD2; V: TRBV28; J: TRBJ2-7; CDR3: CASSSPSSGIPEQYF
D: TRBD2; V: TRBV19; J: TRBJ2-1; CDR3: CASSIEVLGGRPYNEQFF
D: TRBD1; V: TRBV30; J: TRBJ2-7; CDR3: CAWSNTGVYQYF
D: NA; V: TRBV28; J: TRBJ1-2; CDR3: CASSYRGGGYTF